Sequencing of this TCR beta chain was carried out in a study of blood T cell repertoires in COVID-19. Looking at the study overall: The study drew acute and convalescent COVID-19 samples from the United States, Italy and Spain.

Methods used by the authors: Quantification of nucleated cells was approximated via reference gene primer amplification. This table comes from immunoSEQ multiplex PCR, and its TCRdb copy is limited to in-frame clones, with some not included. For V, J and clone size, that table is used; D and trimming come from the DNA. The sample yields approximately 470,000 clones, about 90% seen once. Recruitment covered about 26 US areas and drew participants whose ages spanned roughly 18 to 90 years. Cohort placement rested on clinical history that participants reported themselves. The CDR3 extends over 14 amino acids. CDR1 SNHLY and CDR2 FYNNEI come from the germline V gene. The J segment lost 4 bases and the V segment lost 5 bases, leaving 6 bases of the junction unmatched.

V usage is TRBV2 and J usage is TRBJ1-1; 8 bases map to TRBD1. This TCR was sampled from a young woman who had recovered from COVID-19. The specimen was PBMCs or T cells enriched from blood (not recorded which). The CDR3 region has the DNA TGTGCCAGCAGTATTACAGGGGGGGGCACTGAAGCTTTCTTT. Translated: CASSITGGGTEAFF.